Listed below are T cell receptor beta chains from one sample, sequenced in a study of T cells after posttransplantation cyclophosphamide. Assay used: immunoSEQ multiplex PCR; TCRdb lists only in-frame clones, some missing. The top ten clones hold 14% to 15% of a sample with approximately 30,000 clones, approximately 90% of them seen once. Sequenced input: PBMCs. These receptors were obtained from a woman aged 40 to 49 with a blood cancer, CMV-positive, and with a related stem cell donor. CDR3s include the opening cysteine and the closing phenylalanine or tryptophan. Fields, in order: clone size, D gene, V gene, J gene, CDR3 length, CDR3 protein, CDR3 DNA. D genes are given only for firm matches. A clone size is listed for some rows: how often the clone was seen (once, few, many), or a class if it is expanded.

once,TRBD1,TRBV2,TRBJ1-3,19,CASSATQSGQGAAGNTIYF,TGTGCCAGCAGTGCAACGCAAAGTGGACAGGGGGCGGCTGGAAACACCATATATTTT
-,TRBD1,TRBV5-1,TRBJ2-1,14,CASSLGQGMDEQFF,TGCGCCAGCAGCTTGGGACAGGGGATGGATGAGCAGTTCTTC
-,TRBD1,TRBV18,TRBJ2-7,15,CASSPPGQGWNEQYF,TGTGCCAGCTCACCTCCGGGACAGGGGTGGAACGAGCAGTACTTC
-,-,TRBV4-3,TRBJ2-3,16,CASSPRRAASTDTQYF,TGCGCCAGCAGTCCAAGGAGGGCAGCTAGCACAGATACGCAGTATTTT
-,-,TRBV7-9,TRBJ2-3,15,CASSLAMTVVDTQYF,TGTGCCAGCAGCTTAGCTATGACAGTGGTAGATACGCAGTATTTT
-,TRBD2,TRBV7-2,TRBJ2-1,15,CASSLWTSGGREQFF,TGTGCCAGCAGCCTCTGGACTAGCGGGGGGCGGGAGCAGTTCTTC
-,TRBD1,TRBV5-4,TRBJ1-2,14,CASSLAGGVYGYTF,TGTGCCAGCAGCTTGGCAGGGGGCGTCTATGGCTACACCTTC
-,TRBD2,TRBV10-3,TRBJ2-5,13,CAISGSGGETQYF,TGTGCCATCAGTGGGAGCGGGGGGGAGACCCAGTACTTC
-,TRBD1,TRBV2,TRBJ2-7,13,CASSVDRAYEQYF,TGTGCCAGCAGTGTGGACAGGGCCTACGAGCAGTACTTC
few,TRBD1,TRBV4-3,TRBJ1-3,15,CASSPTGGVGNTIYF,TGCGCCAGCAGCCCGACAGGGGGCGTCGGAAACACCATATATTTT
-,TRBD2,TRBV11-2,TRBJ2-3,16,CASSLGASGATDTQYF,TGTGCCAGCAGCTTAGGGGCTAGCGGGGCCACAGATACGCAGTATTTT
-,TRBD2,TRBV9,TRBJ2-7,15,CASSFTGTSGDEQYF,TGTGCCAGCAGCTTTACCGGGACTAGCGGGGACGAGCAGTACTTC
once,TRBD2,TRBV27,TRBJ2-1,16,CASSLLLGGRYNEQFF,TGTGCCAGCAGTTTACTTTTGGGGGGGAGATACAATGAGCAGTTCTTC
once,-,TRBV2,TRBJ1-1,12,CATAPGATEAFF,TGTGCCACGGCCCCGGGAGCCACTGAAGCTTTCTTT
-,TRBD1,TRBV10-3,TRBJ2-5,12,CAISGDRETQYF,TGTGCCATCAGTGGGGACAGGGAGACCCAGTACTTC
-,-,TRBV2,TRBJ2-3,13,CASVQADTDTQYF,TGTGCCAGCGTGCAGGCAGACACAGATACGCAGTATTTT
-,-,TRBV18,TRBJ2-2,15,CASTMGSGLTGELFF,TGTGCCAGCACAATGGGAAGCGGGCTCACCGGGGAGCTGTTTTTT
-,-,TRBV6-5,TRBJ2-7,11,CASSRTYEQYF,TGTGCCAGCAGCAGAACATACGAGCAGTACTTC
-,TRBD1,TRBV28,TRBJ1-4,15,CASSSLRDRNEKLFF,TGTGCCAGCAGTTCCCTTAGGGACAGAAATGAAAAACTGTTTTTT
-,-,TRBV9,TRBJ1-6,14,CASSPRDLGSPLHF,TGTGCCAGCAGCCCCCGGGACTTAGGTTCACCCCTCCACTTT
-,TRBD1,TRBV5-1,TRBJ1-2,15,CASSLGQGVSYGYTF,TGCGCCAGCAGCTTGGGACAGGGGGTTAGCTATGGCTACACCTTC
-,-,TRBV2,TRBJ2-6,17,CASSDDGLAAGANVLTF,TGTGCCAGCAGTGATGACGGACTGGCTGCTGGGGCCAACGTCCTGACTTTC
-,TRBD1,TRBV7-3,TRBJ2-5,15,CASSPRQGAKETQYF,TGTGCCAGCAGCCCCAGACAGGGGGCAAAAGAGACCCAGTACTTC
-,-,TRBV10-1,TRBJ1-4,13,CASKAGADEKLFF,TGCGCCAGCAAGGCAGGGGCGGATGAAAAACTGTTTTTT
-,TRBD1,TRBV10-2,TRBJ2-7,15,CASSERGTGGAEQYF,TGCGCCAGCAGTGAGCGCGGGACAGGGGGCGCCGAGCAGTACTTC
-,-,TRBV9,TRBJ2-3,16,CASSVLEGGFTDTQYF,TGTGCCAGCAGCGTGCTTGAAGGGGGTTTCACAGATACGCAGTATTTT
-,-,TRBV6-1,TRBJ2-6,15,CASSEAGAGANVLTF,TGTGCCAGCAGTGAAGCGGGGGCCGGGGCCAACGTCCTGACTTTC
once,TRBD1,TRBV7-8,TRBJ2-4,17,CASSLGRTGLAKNIQYF,TGTGCCAGCAGCTTGGGAAGGACAGGGTTGGCCAAAAACATTCAGTACTTC
once,-,TRBV5-1,TRBJ2-1,15,CASSLQDTSYNEQFF,TGCGCCAGCAGCTTACAGGATACCTCCTACAATGAGCAGTTCTTC
-,TRBD1,TRBV2,TRBJ2-5,15,CASSVGRGIQETQYF,TGTGCCAGCAGTGTAGGCAGGGGGATCCAAGAGACCCAGTACTTC
-,-,TRBV19,TRBJ2-7,13,CASKDSLSYEQYF,TGTGCCAGCAAAGACAGCCTCTCCTACGAGCAGTACTTC
-,-,TRBV5-4,TRBJ2-5,14,CASSLKTVEETQYF,TGTGCCAGCAGCTTGAAAACAGTAGAAGAGACCCAGTACTTC
-,TRBD2,TRBV2,TRBJ2-3,15,CASTSSGVSTDTQYF,TGTGCCAGCACCTCTAGCGGGGTTAGCACAGATACGCAGTATTTT
-,TRBD1,TRBV5-1,TRBJ1-4,17,CASSSTGGISTNEKLFF,TGCGCCAGCAGCTCGACAGGGGGGATTTCAACTAATGAAAAACTGTTTTTT
-,TRBD2,TRBV28,TRBJ2-1,15,CASSSGGGSYNEQFF,TGTGCCAGCAGTTCGGGGGGGGGCTCCTACAATGAGCAGTTCTTC
-,TRBD2,TRBV5-4,TRBJ2-5,16,CASSAGLAGYQETQYF,TGTGCCAGCAGTGCGGGACTAGCGGGGTACCAAGAGACCCAGTACTTC
-,-,TRBV7-2,TRBJ1-6,14,CASSLSQDNSPLHF,TGTGCCAGCAGTCTTTCCCAGGATAATTCACCCCTCCACTTT
few,-,TRBV5-6,TRBJ1-1,12,CASSLRGDEAFF,TGTGCCAGCAGCCTGCGGGGGGATGAAGCTTTCTTT
few,-,TRBV5-1,TRBJ2-2,17,CASSLTVEEAGTGELFF,TGCGCCAGCAGCTTGACAGTGGAAGAGGCGGGAACCGGGGAGCTGTTTTTT
once,TRBD1,TRBV5-1,TRBJ2-2,16,CASSFSTGAGTGELFF,TGCGCCAGCAGCTTCTCGACAGGGGCGGGCACCGGGGAGCTGTTTTTT
-,TRBD2,TRBV7-2,TRBJ2-1,15,CASSLQRGSYNEQFF,TGTGCCAGCAGCTTGCAGCGGGGATCCTACAATGAGCAGTTCTTC
-,TRBD1,TRBV7-6,TRBJ2-7,14,CASSVGTGLREQYF,TGTGCCAGCAGCGTAGGGACAGGGCTGCGGGAGCAGTACTTC
-,TRBD1,TRBV11-2,TRBJ1-5,15,CASSLGDRGTQPQHF,TGTGCCAGCAGCTTAGGGGACAGGGGTACTCAGCCCCAGCATTTT
-,TRBD1,TRBV10-3,TRBJ1-3,16,CAIRGRDRGTGNTIYF,TGTGCCATCAGAGGCCGGGACAGGGGTACTGGAAACACCATATATTTT
-,TRBD1,TRBV7-9,TRBJ2-1,13,CASRYGQGKGRFF,TGTGCCAGCAGATACGGACAGGGCAAAGGTAGGTTCTTC
-,-,TRBV18,TRBJ2-5,15,CASSPPVQYQETQYF,TGTGCCAGCTCACCACCCGTACAGTACCAAGAGACCCAGTACTTC
-,TRBD1,TRBV7-9,TRBJ2-2,17,CASSLAMGQGATGELFF,TGTGCCAGCAGCTTAGCGATGGGACAGGGAGCCACCGGGGAGCTGTTTTTT
few,-,TRBV18,TRBJ1-1,14,CASSRPEGGPEAFF,TGTGCCAGCTCACGACCGGAGGGAGGGCCTGAAGCTTTCTTT
-,TRBD1,TRBV7-9,TRBJ2-7,16,CASSTTPGQGRDEQYF,TGTGCCAGCAGCACGACACCGGGACAGGGAAGGGACGAGCAGTACTTC
-,TRBD2,TRBV9,TRBJ2-3,16,CASSGRLAGVTDTQYF,TGTGCCAGCAGCGGACGACTAGCGGGGGTCACAGATACGCAGTATTTT
-,TRBD1,TRBV19,TRBJ1-4,18,CASRGGQGRFATNEKLFF,TGTGCCAGTAGGGGGGGACAGGGGAGATTTGCAACTAATGAAAAACTGTTTTTT
once,TRBD2,TRBV5-6,TRBJ2-3,16,CASSFPSGGPTDTQYF,TGTGCCAGCAGCTTTCCCAGCGGGGGGCCCACAGATACGCAGTATTTT